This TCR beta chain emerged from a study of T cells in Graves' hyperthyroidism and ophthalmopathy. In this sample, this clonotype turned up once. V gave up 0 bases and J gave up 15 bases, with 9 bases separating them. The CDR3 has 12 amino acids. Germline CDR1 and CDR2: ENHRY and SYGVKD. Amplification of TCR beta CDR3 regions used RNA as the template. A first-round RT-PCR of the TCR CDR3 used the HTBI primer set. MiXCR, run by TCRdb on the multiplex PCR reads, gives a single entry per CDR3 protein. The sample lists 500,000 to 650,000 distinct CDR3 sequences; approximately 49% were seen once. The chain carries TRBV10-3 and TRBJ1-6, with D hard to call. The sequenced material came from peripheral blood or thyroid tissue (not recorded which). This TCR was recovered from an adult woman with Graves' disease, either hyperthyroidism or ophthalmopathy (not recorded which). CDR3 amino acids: CAISESVERLHF. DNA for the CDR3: TGTGCCATCAGTGAGTCGGTAGAGCGCCTCCACTTT.